This TCR beta chain appears in the sequencing data of a study of shared clonotypes between healthy human individuals (TCRdb year 2020). A note on the overall study: The cohort included three men and two women between 18 and 49 years of age. To estimate repertoire size and how much clonotype sharing occurs between individuals, the study deeply sequenced the blood TCR repertoires of a handful of healthy adults. Different laboratories and diverse techniques were used to prepare libraries and sequence TCR repertoires, to increase sequencing depth and limit assay-specific biases. Per donor, leukapheresis produced somewhere between about 0.94 and 9 billion PBMCs. General findings and caveats noted by the study authors: Pairwise subsampling indicated that sequencing depth was expected to affect the degree of clonotype sharing among donors. Only blood was sampled, and tissue TCR repertoires likely differ from those in blood. Because the study included a small number of donors, the genetic and exposure-history diversity represented was limited.

The germline V gene provides CDR1 SGHTA and CDR2 FQGNSA. From its cysteine to its phenylalanine, the CDR3 spans 14 amino acids. Just CDR3 DNA is preserved here, 42 bases in frame from base 1. V lost 2 bases and J lost 5 bases; the stretch between them is 12 bases long. The donors were healthy, HIV-negative adults with no recently reported acute infections or vaccinations. Every donor was a Caucasian adult residing in Nashville, Tennessee, USA. For unsorted samples, some 90 million PBMCs were counted and genomic DNA was extracted with the QIAamp DNA Blood Mini kit. After blood collection by leukapheresis, PBMCs were isolated using Ficoll-Histopaque density gradient centrifugation and then cryopreserved in the vapor phase of liquid nitrogen. Using the deep immunoSEQ assay, multiplex PCR amplified TCR CDR3 regions from genomic DNA. Genomic DNA extracted from each cell subset was distributed evenly over all wells of several immunoSEQ 96-well plates, and each plate served as one replicate. For unsorted PBMC, approximately 0.3 ug of genomic DNA, equivalent to roughly 30,000 T cell genomes, went into each replicate PCR. Unsorted PBMC genomic DNA was sequenced across ten immunoSEQ deep assay plates. The purified libraries were quantified using a Qubit 3.0 fluorometer, sized with a Bioanalyzer 2100, and then quantified again using the KAPA Library Quantification kit. Every immunoSEQ 96-well plate was sequenced on a separate single-read 150-cycle Illumina NextSeq 550 flow cell. The study's processing was this. The immunoSEQ output contained only junctional sequences without quality scores, so filtering could not match that applied to full-length reads. Sequences were annotated with PyIR, a Python wrapper for IgBLAST v1.9, using IMGT germline references to assign V/J genes and CDR3. Reads were removed for weak V/J assignments (E-value above 1e-6), missing CDR3, stop codons, out-of-frame junctions, or ambiguous translated residues. A V3J clonotype was defined by an identical inferred V gene, J gene, and CDR3 amino acid sequence. Percentage overlap between repertoires was calculated by dividing the number of shared unique clonotypes by the size of the smaller repertoire. RTK rarefaction, the Chao1 estimator, and Recon v2.1 estimates of unobserved clonotypes were used to assess repertoire richness. The immuneACCESS repertoire file appears here via TCRdb, limited to in-frame rearrangements. These files lack a portion of the clones; in checked studies, under half of the deficit traces to unresolved V genes, and the cause of the others is not known. V and J calls and clone size are as listed in that table; D and trimming were resolved from the DNA. In all, the sample holds about 520,000 clones, and 81% of those were seen once. Roughly 12% of the sample is held by the ten biggest clonotypes.

Of note for this clone: Its specific antigen is unknown. Base qualities are not provided; no much larger clone lies one nucleotide away. The same CDR3 also results from other DNA sequences found in this sample.

This receptor was taken from a middle-aged woman in good health. Some clones in this sample may be carry-over from other donors' samples. The chain is made from TRBV7-2 and TRBJ2-5, with a weak D call of TRBD1 (6 bases match). Sequencing used PBMCs. The bases read TGTGCCAGCAGCTTAACAGGGCGCTGGGAGACCCAGTACTTC. Protein translation: CASSLTGRWETQYF. Where the CDR3 stops, the reference TRBV7-2 and TRBJ2-5 genes take over; the full variable domain is GAGVSQSPSNKVTEKGKDVELRCDPISGHTALYWYRQSLGQGLEFLIYFQGNSAPDKSGLPSDRFSAERTGGSVSTLTIQRTQQEDSAVYLCASSLTGRWETQYFGPGTRLLVL.